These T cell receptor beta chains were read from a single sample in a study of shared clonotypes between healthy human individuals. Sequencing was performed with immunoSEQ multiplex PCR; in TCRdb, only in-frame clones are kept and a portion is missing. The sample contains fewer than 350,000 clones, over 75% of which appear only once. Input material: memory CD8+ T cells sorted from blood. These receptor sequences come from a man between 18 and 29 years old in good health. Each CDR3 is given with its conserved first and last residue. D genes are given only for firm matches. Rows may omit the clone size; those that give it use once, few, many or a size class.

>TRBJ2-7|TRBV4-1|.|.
CASSLRTRGEQYF
TGCGCCAGCAGCCTCCGGACCAGGGGCGAGCAGTACTTC
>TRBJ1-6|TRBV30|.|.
CAWSVQAGSPLHF
TGTGCCTGGAGTGTGCAGGCGGGTTCACCCCTCCACTTT
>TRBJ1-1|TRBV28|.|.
CASRWSGGDTEAFF
TGTGCCAGCAGGTGGAGTGGTGGTGACACTGAAGCTTTCTTT
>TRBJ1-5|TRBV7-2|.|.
CASSLDGGGNQPQHF
TGTGCCAGCAGCTTAGATGGGGGTGGCAATCAGCCCCAGCATTTT
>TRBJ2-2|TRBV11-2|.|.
CASSLVPTGELFF
TGTGCCAGCAGCTTAGTCCCCACCGGGGAGCTGTTTTTT
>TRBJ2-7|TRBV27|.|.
CASSSRTARPYEQYF
TGTGCCAGCAGTTCCCGGACAGCGAGACCCTACGAGCAGTACTTC
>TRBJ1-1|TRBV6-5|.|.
CASSYSEGLPNTEAFF
TGTGCCAGCAGTTACTCGGAGGGATTACCGAACACTGAAGCTTTCTTT
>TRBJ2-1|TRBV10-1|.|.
CASSELGTNEQFF
TGCGCCAGCAGTGAGCTGGGAACCAATGAGCAGTTCTTC
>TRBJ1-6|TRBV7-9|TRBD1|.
CASSSTGESYNSPLHF
TGTGCCAGCAGCTCAACAGGGGAGTCCTATAATTCACCCCTCCACTTT
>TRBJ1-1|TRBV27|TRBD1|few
CASSLSGPGTVAFF
TGTGCCAGCAGTTTATCGGGGCCGGGGACAGTGGCTTTCTTT
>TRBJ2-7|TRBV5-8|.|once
CASSLEGTPAYEQYF
TGTGCCAGCAGCTTGGAAGGGACGCCCGCGTACGAGCAGTACTTC
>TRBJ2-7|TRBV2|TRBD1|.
CASSEFGTDSYEQYF
TGTGCCAGCAGTGAATTTGGGACAGATTCTTACGAGCAGTACTTC
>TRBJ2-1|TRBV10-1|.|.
CASSEAEIDEQFF
TGCGCCAGCAGTGAGGCCGAAATCGATGAGCAGTTCTTC
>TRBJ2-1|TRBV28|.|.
CASSLFPGVLISYNEQFF
TGTGCCAGCAGTTTATTTCCGGGGGTTTTAATCTCCTACAATGAGCAGTTCTTC
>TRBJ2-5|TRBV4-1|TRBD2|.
CASSPWGPTSGVQETQYF
TGCGCCAGCAGCCCCTGGGGCCCGACTAGCGGGGTACAAGAGACCCAGTACTTC
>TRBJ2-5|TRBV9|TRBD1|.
CASSPRGRGQEETQYF
TGTGCCAGCAGCCCGAGGGGCAGGGGGCAGGAGGAGACCCAGTACTTC
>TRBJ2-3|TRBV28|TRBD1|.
CASSPWDRTTDTQYF
TGTGCCAGCAGCCCTTGGGACAGGACCACAGATACGCAGTATTTT
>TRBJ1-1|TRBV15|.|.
CATSRDVEFTEAFF
TGTGCCACCAGCAGAGATGTTGAGTTCACTGAAGCTTTCTTT
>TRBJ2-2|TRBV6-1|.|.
CASSEIVRPIVPGELFF
TGTGCCAGCAGTGAGATCGTCAGGCCTATCGTCCCCGGGGAGCTGTTTTTT
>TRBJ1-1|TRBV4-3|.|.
CASSQESDSNTEAFF
TGCGCCAGCAGCCAAGAGTCCGACTCGAACACTGAAGCTTTCTTT
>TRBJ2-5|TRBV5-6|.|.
CASSLRTSRWETQYF
TGTGCCAGCAGCTTGCGTACTAGTAGATGGGAGACCCAGTACTTC
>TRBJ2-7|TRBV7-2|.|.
CASSSLPSRRSYEQYF
TGTGCCAGCAGCTCGCTGCCTAGCCGACGATCCTACGAGCAGTACTTC